A single sample is the source of the 31 T cell receptor beta chains below, sequenced in a study of regulatory T cells in long-lasting Graves disease. Relying on iRepertoire HTBI primers and Arm-PCR of CDR3 regions, the team built TCR beta libraries. TCRdb reanalysed the multiplex PCR reads using MiXCR and keeps one entry per CDR3 protein. Of 300,000 to 400,000 distinct CDR3 sequences listed, 16% are singletons. Time point defined: newly diagnosed GD, antithyroid drugs for less than 3 months. The TCR library was made from RNA that had been extracted from PBMCs in TRIzol. These same data were also listed under a study on T cells in Graves' hyperthyroidism and ophthalmopathy.

The source was peripheral blood mononuclear cells (PBMCs), collected at new diagnosis, from a patient treated with antithyroid drugs. Receptor source: a man aged 35 to 55 with Graves disease.

As for this clonotype: Possible read error: a much larger clone is one base away. The chain is built from TRBV3-1 and TRBJ2-1; perhaps D is TRBD1 or TRBD2 (6 bases each). Germline lookup yields CDR1 LGHDT and CDR2 YNNKEL (reference sequence). V shed 8 bases and J shed 6 bases, with 20 bases lying between them. This CDR3 contains 15 residues. The CDR3 region has the DNA TGTGCCAGCCGCCCTCAGGGGCAGGGAGGCAATGAGCAGTTCTTC. Translation: CASRPQGQGGNEQFF.

The sample holds many counts of this clonotype. The chain couples TRBV18 to TRBJ1-6; unclear D gene. This CDR3 comprises 16 residues. Germline V gene sequence: CDR1 KGHSH, CDR2 LQKENI. Trimming shortened V by 2 bases and J by 0 bases, and 8 bases separated the two germline ends. The CDR3 region is CASSPTALSYNSPLHF. The CDR3 bases are TGTGCCAGCTCACCAACGGCCCTCTCCTATAATTCACCCCTCCACTTT.

In this sample, this clonotype turned up a few times. J is TRBJ2-2 and V is TRBV7-3; D unclear. The CDR3 totals 12 residues. Per germline, CDR1 SGHTA and CDR2 FQGTGA. V dropped 4 bases and J dropped 7 bases, with 7 bases sitting between them. This CDR3 reads CASSSQDGELFF. The CDR3 bases are TGTGCCAGCAGCTCCCAAGACGGGGAGCTGTTTTTT.

This clonotype was counted between two and nine times. V and J are TRBV28 and TRBJ1-4, with TRBD1 as a possible D gene (5 bases). The CDR3 spans 14 residues. V dropped 7 bases and J dropped 6 bases, with 15 bases sitting between them. CDR1 MDHEN and CDR2 SYDVKM come from the germline V gene. CDR3 in amino acids: CASIQSGGDEKLFF. DNA of the CDR3: TGTGCCAGCATCCAGTCGGGGGGAGATGAAAAACTGTTTTTT.

The chain employs TRBV6-1 and TRBJ2-5; 7 bases are a match to TRBD2. The CDR3 totals 17 residues. J lost 0 bases, V lost 6 bases, and 13 bases had no gene match. The germline CDR1 and CDR2 sequences are MNHNS and SASEGT. The CDR3 sequence is CASRGRGTGGYQETQYF. In DNA, the CDR3 is TGTGCCAGCAGGGGGCGAGGGACCGGGGGGTACCAAGAGACCCAGTACTTC.

This clonotype has only a few counts. The V gene is TRBV5-1, the J gene TRBJ2-7; 10 bases are shared with TRBD1. In germline, CDR1 is SGHRS, CDR2 YFSETQ. Trimming at V came to 4 bases and at J to 4 bases, leaving 5 bases not matched to a gene. This CDR3 has 14 amino acids. The CDR3 loop reads CASSPDRGRYEQYF. CDR3 bases: TGCGCCAGCAGCCCCGACAGGGGGCGATACGAGCAGTACTTC.

This clonotype has at least ten counts. The chain joins TRBV20-1 to TRBJ1-1, with a weak D call TRBD1 (5 bases). Trimming pared 2 bases from V and 1 base from J, leaving 8 bases between. Germline lookup yields CDR1 DFQATT and CDR2 SNEGSKA (reference sequence). The CDR3 length is 13 residues. DNA for the CDR3: TGCAGTGCTAGACCCGGGACGAACACTGAAGCTTTCTTT. This gives the protein CSARPGTNTEAFF.

This clonotype was seen at least ten times. V and J are TRBV24-1 and TRBJ2-7; unclear D gene. Germline V lookup: CDR1 KGHDR, CDR2 SFDVKD. The CDR3 has 16 amino acids. V shed 6 bases and J shed 2 bases, with 19 bases lying between them. CDR3 loop: CATSSPNPDGTYEQYF. CDR3 bases: TGTGCCACCAGTTCACCTAACCCGGACGGAACCTACGAGCAGTACTTC.

This clonotype appeared many times. The chain joins TRBV29-1 to TRBJ1-3; 10 bases match TRBD1. V shed 7 bases, J shed 1 base, and the junction held 4 bases outside the gene matches. The CDR3 has 14 residues. Germline CDR1 reads SQVTM; CDR2 reads ANQGSEA. The CDR3 sequence: CSARDRGSGNTIYF. In DNA form, the CDR3 reads TGCAGCGCGCGGGACAGGGGTTCTGGAAACACCATATATTTT.

This clonotype showed up many times. The rearrangement joins TRBV20-1 to TRBJ1-4; tentative D call: TRBD1 (5 bases). This CDR3 region has 17 residues. Germline V gives CDR1 DFQATT, CDR2 SNEGSKA (reference sequence). Trimming shortened V by 6 bases and J by 5 bases, and 25 bases separated the two germline ends. CDR3 protein: CSATNGQGGGSNEKLFF. As DNA, the CDR3 is TGCAGTGCCACAAATGGGCAGGGCGGGGGATCGAATGAAAAACTGTTTTTT.

This clonotype was observed a few times. V and J are TRBV12-3 or TRBV12-4 and TRBJ2-7; D unresolved. V lost 6 bases and J 0 bases, leaving 12 bases between the germline ends. The CDR3 is 14 amino acids. CDR3 protein: CASRPGPYSYEQYF. The CDR3 DNA sequence: TGTGCCAGCAGACCTGGTCCCTACTCCTACGAGCAGTACTTC.

Many counts were recorded for this clonotype. The CDR3 is CASSLLGTNTEAFF. CDR3 DNA sequence: TGTGCCAGCAGCTTATTAGGGACGAACACTGAAGCTTTCTTT. The rearrangement uses TRBV7-2 and TRBJ1-1, with D possibly matching TRBD1 (5 bases). Trimming removed 2 bases at V and 1 base at J, with 8 bases between. The CDR3 is 14 residues long. The germline gives CDR1 SGHTA, CDR2 FQGNSA.

This clonotype has a count of ten or more. The gene calls are TRBV11-2 and TRBJ2-3, with no clear D. V lost 6 bases, J lost 2 bases, and 6 bases lay in between. Germline V CDR1 and CDR2: SGHAT, FQNNGV. The length of the CDR3 is 12 residues. CDR3 nucleotide sequence: TGTGCCAGCAGTCCGACCACAGATACGCAGTATTTT. Translated, it gives CASSPTTDTQYF. The full variable domain, its missing parts supplied by reference TRBV11-2 and TRBJ2-3, is EAGVAQSPRYKIIEKRQSVAFWCNPISGHATLYWYQQILGQGPKLLIQFQNNGVVDDSQLPKDRFSAERLKGVDSTLKIQPAKLEDSAVYLCASSPTTDTQYFGPGTRLTVL.

The J gene is TRBJ2-1, the V gene TRBV6-1; no reliable D call. Germline loops: CDR1 MNHNS, CDR2 SASEGT. The CDR3 has 11 amino acids. V shed 6 bases and J shed 8 bases, with 8 bases lying between them. CDR3 sequence: CASSPMDEQFF. The CDR3 bases are TGTGCCAGCAGCCCCATGGATGAGCAGTTCTTC.

V gene TRBV7-2 combines with J gene TRBJ1-3; unclear D gene. CDR1 and CDR2 (germline): SGHTA, FQGNSA. The germline V and J ends were trimmed by 1 base and 4 bases, with 5 bases remaining between them. The CDR3 runs to 13 residues. This CDR3 reads CASSLEFGNTIYF. The CDR3 DNA is TGTGCCAGCAGCTTAGAGTTCGGAAACACCATATATTTT.

V usage is TRBV6-6 and J usage is TRBJ1-6; D is unclear. With 0 bases removed from V and 10 bases from J, the gap between germline ends came to 4 bases. Germline V gene lookup returns CDR1 MNHNY and CDR2 SVGAGI (reference sequence). CDR3 size: 12 residues. The DNA for the CDR3 is TGTGCCAGCAGTTACTCGTACTCACCCCTCCACTTT. Translated: CASSYSYSPLHF.

This clonotype showed up many times. The chain recombines TRBV9 with TRBJ1-1, with D possibly being TRBD1 (5 bases). Trimming pared 0 bases from V and 5 bases from J, leaving 20 bases between. Per germline, CDR1 SGDLS and CDR2 YYNGEE. This CDR3 comprises 17 residues. The CDR3 DNA reads as TGTGCCAGCAGCGTAGGCCCCCCCGGGGGGGTGGAAACTGAAGCTTTCTTT. This gives the protein CASSVGPPGGVETEAFF.

At least ten counts were recorded for this clonotype. This sequence joins TRBV2 and TRBJ2-5, with TRBD2 identical over 7 bases. Germline V CDR1 and CDR2: SNHLY, FYNNEI. V gave up 6 bases and J gave up 2 bases; unmatched junction bases: 9. The length of the CDR3 is 15 residues. CDR3 residues: CASSILGLEQETQYF. The CDR3 DNA sequence: TGTGCCAGCAGCATACTCGGACTAGAGCAAGAGACCCAGTACTTC. The full variable domain, completed using reference TRBV2 and TRBJ2-5, is EPEVTQTPSHQVTQMGQEVILRCVPISNHLYFYWYRQILGQKVEFLVSFYNNEISEKSEIFDDQFSVERPDGSNFTLKIRSTKLEDSAMYFCASSILGLEQETQYFGPGTRLLVL.

There are many counts of this clonotype. The V and J genes are TRBV11-1 and TRBJ2-3, with D possibly TRBD2 on 6 matching bases. V was pared by 3 bases and J by 4 bases, with 8 bases between. This CDR3 contains 13 residues. The germline CDR1 and CDR2 sequences are SGHAT and FQDESV (reference sequence). The CDR3 loop reads CASSFRLADTQYF. CDR3 bases: TGTGCCAGCAGCTTCCGACTAGCAGATACGCAGTATTTT.

The table lists this clonotype with many counts. CDR3 DNA sequence: TGCAGTGCTAGAGATTCGGGACCGGATTTAAGGGGTTCCTACGAGCAGTACTTC. It translates to CSARDSGPDLRGSYEQYF. J is TRBJ2-7 and V is TRBV20-1, with D perhaps assigned TRBD1 or TRBD2 (5 bases each). There are 18 residues in the CDR3. Germline CDR1 is DFQATT and CDR2 is SNEGSKA (reference sequence). Trimming took 0 bases from V and 1 from J, leaving 22 bases between them.

This clonotype was observed many times. The chain joins TRBV28 to TRBJ1-5; D may be TRBD1 (5 bases). The ends were cut back, 6 bases at V and 9 bases at J, with 15 bases in the middle. This CDR3 is built from 13 residues. CDR1 is MDHEN and CDR2 is SYDVKM in the germline V gene. The CDR3 region has the DNA TGTGCCAGCAGCACGGGGGAGGGCGGGCCCCAGCATTTT. It is translated as CASSTGEGGPQHF.

A word on this clonotype: Since a much larger clone is just one base distant, this may be a read error. The chain has TRBV5-5 and TRBJ2-7, with D tentatively TRBD1 or TRBD2 (6 bases each). V was shortened by 7 bases and J by 6 bases, with 17 bases between the two germline ends. CDR3 length equals 13 residues. Germline CDR1 is SGHKS and CDR2 is YYEKEE (reference sequence). The CDR3 region is CASGRYREVEQYF. The DNA for the CDR3 is TGTGCCAGCGGCCGATACAGGGAGGTCGAGCAGTACTTC.

The chain employs TRBV29-1 and TRBJ1-5; maybe TRBD1 (6 bases). Germline CDR1 SQVTM, CDR2 ANQGSEA. This CDR3 has 13 amino acids. Between the trimmed V and J ends, which lost 7 bases and 8 bases, there was a span of 18 bases. In DNA form, the CDR3 reads TGCAGCGCCGCGACAGGCCTCCTAGAGCCCCAGCATTTT. Protein product: CSAATGLLEPQHF.

This clonotype came up many times. An end of the junction differs from the germline gene, which may be a read error. The V and J genes are TRBV5-1 and TRBJ2-7; possible D gene TRBD2, 5 bases. The CDR3 loop spans 14 amino acids. Germline V CDR1 and CDR2: SGHRS, YFSETQ. This CDR3 reads CASSLREGTYEQYF. The CDR3 DNA sequence: TGTGCCAGCAGCCTCCGGGAAGGGACCTACGAGCAGTACTTC.

The CDR3 sequence: CASSAFRVGYTF. The CDR3 bases are TGTGCCAGCAGTGCGTTCAGAGTGGGCTACACCTTC. V and J are TRBV6-1 and TRBJ1-2; no definite D call. The CDR3 spans 12 residues. CDR1 is MNHNS and CDR2 is SASEGT in the germline V gene. Trimming left V 4 bases short and J 8 bases short, with 11 bases between.

On this clonotype itself: Just one base apart from a much larger clone, this may be a read error. A read error is likely, as this CDR3 ends without the conserved phenylalanine or tryptophan. The limits of the CDR3 on the DNA are not certain, so only TCRdb's listed CDR3 is given. The genes are TRBV3-2 and TRBJ1-6; the D segment call TRBD1 is taken from the table without a DNA check. TRBV3-2 is labeled a pseudogene. The CDR3 is 14 amino acids in total, end residues counted. CDR3: CASSQLKGNSPLHL.

For this clonotype: An end of the junction does not agree with germline; a read error may underlie this. The rearrangement uses TRBV3-1 and TRBJ2-2, with a possible D match to TRBD2 (5 bases). Germline lookup yields CDR1 LGHDT and CDR2 YNNKEL (reference sequence). There are 17 residues in the CDR3. CDR3 loop: CASSLWTGVDFSGELFF. The DNA of the CDR3 is TGCGCCAGCAGCCTCTGGACCGGGGTCGATTTTTCCGGGGAGCTGTTTTTT. The full variable domain, with the rest looked up from reference TRBV3-1 and TRBJ2-2, is DTAVSQTPKYLVTQMGNDKSIKCEQNLGHDTMYWYKQDSKKFLKIMFSYNNKELIINETVPNRFSPKSPDKAHLNLHINSLELGDSAVYFCASSLWTGVDFSGELFFGEGSRLTVL.

This clonotype was counted many times. Its ends do not fully match the called genes, so a read error is possible. This chain connects TRBV2 to TRBJ2-1, with no clear D. Germline loops: CDR1 SNHLY, CDR2 FYNNEI. The CDR3 contains 11 residues. The CDR3 region is CASTRWSGFDF. In nucleotides, the CDR3 is TGTGCCAGCACACGGTGGAGTGGGTTTGACTTC.

This clonotype was found a few times. The rearrangement uses TRBV24-1 and TRBJ1-5; weak D call: TRBD1 (5 bases). V was trimmed by 4 bases and J by 4 bases, leaving 10 bases between them. Per the germline V gene, CDR1 is KGHDR and CDR2 is SFDVKD. This CDR3 contains 14 residues. CDR3: CATSETEGNQPQHF. CDR3 nucleotide sequence: TGTGCCACCAGTGAGACAGAGGGTAATCAGCCCCAGCATTTT.

This clonotype was counted only a few times. The chain joins TRBV5-1 to TRBJ2-7; D is perhaps TRBD1 (6 bases). V shed 4 bases and J shed 4 bases, with 18 bases lying between them. Germline V CDR1 and CDR2: SGHRS, YFSETQ. The CDR3 runs 15 residues. The CDR3 loop is CASSQRGRGEYEQYF. The CDR3, as DNA: TGCGCCAGCAGCCAGAGGGGCAGGGGTGAATACGAGCAGTACTTC.

This clonotype showed up many times. The chain links TRBV7-2 to TRBJ2-7; D is uncertain. Germline CDR1 is SGHTA and CDR2 is FQGNSA. The CDR3 runs 11 residues. Trimming stripped 5 bases from V and 7 bases from J, with 9 bases between. The CDR3: CASSTSGEQYF. The CDR3 DNA sequence: TGTGCCAGCAGCACTTCTGGGGAGCAGTACTTC.